The T cell receptor beta chain under discussion was sequenced for a study of OX40 agonist ivuxolimab in advanced cancers. Looking at the study overall: Given to patients was ivuxolimab, an agonistic anti-OX40 (CD134) antibody. Study-wide findings and caveats: The expanded peripheral T cells' antigen specificity was not determined.

The germline V gene has CDR1 LGHNA and CDR2 YSLEER. CDR3 size: 15 residues. V shed 0 bases and J shed 1 base, with 7 bases lying between them. Assay: immunoSEQ multiplex PCR; the TCRdb copy retains only in-frame clones and omits some. The sample holds tens of thousands of clones, 80% to 95% seen once. Worth noting for this clone: Antigen unknown. The sample carries other DNA sequences with the same CDR3.

The chain couples TRBV4-3 to TRBJ1-3, with D hard to call. This specimen consisted of CD4+ or CD8+ T cells sorted from blood, obtained in a trial of the OX40 agonist ivuxolimab. The TCR sequence derives from an adult with an advanced solid tumor such as melanoma, head and neck, liver or kidney cancer. CDR3 protein: CASSQDRSSGNTIYF. The CDR3 bases are TGCGCCAGCAGCCAAGATCGATCTTCTGGAAACACCATATATTTT.